One and the same sample provided the 3 T cell receptor beta chains below, sequenced in a study of early T cells in non-severe SARS-CoV-2 infection. TCRdb fed the 5' RACE reads into MiXCR, producing one record per CDR3 protein. The profile covers just over 70,000 distinct CDR3 sequences, with about an eighth appearing a single time and around 1.3% taken by the ten largest. Sequenced input: whole blood. These TCRs come from an adult who was a healthcare worker with PCR-confirmed SARS-CoV-2 infection or an uninfected control (not recorded which).

This clonotype was recorded at least ten times. J is TRBJ1-1 and V is TRBV28; the D gene is possibly TRBD1 (5 bases). Germline V gene sequence: CDR1 MDHEN, CDR2 SYDVKM. V was cut by 5 bases and J by 6 bases, with 25 bases left in between. CDR3 length: 17 amino acids. The CDR3 loop reads CASSANRAGTLRAEAFF. The CDR3 coding sequence is TGTGCCAGCAGTGCTAATCGGGCAGGGACCCTTAGGGCTGAAGCTTTCTTT.

This chain links TRBV10-3 with TRBJ2-3; possibly TRBD2 for D (6 bases). The V gene's germline CDR1 is ENHRY and CDR2 SYGVKD. This CDR3 region has 17 residues. The ends were cut back, 0 bases at V and 4 bases at J, with 17 bases in the middle. The CDR3 loop reads CAISESVGLFEADTQYF. CDR3 bases: TGTGCCATCAGTGAGTCGGTAGGACTATTCGAGGCAGATACGCAGTATTTT.

The genes are TRBV7-2 and TRBJ2-3; TRBD2 matches at 13 bases. The CDR3 is 17 residues long. CDR1 and CDR2 (germline): SGHTA, FQGNSA. Germline trimming cut 4 bases from V and 5 bases from J; bases unmatched to any gene: 9. Written as DNA, the CDR3 is TGTGCCAGCAGCTCTAAACTAGCGGGAGGGCCAGAAGATACGCAGTATTTT. Its protein is CASSSKLAGGPEDTQYF. Supplemented by reference TRBV7-2 and TRBJ2-3, the full variable domain reads GAGVSQSPSNKVTEKGKDVELRCDPISGHTALYWYRQSLGQGLEFLIYFQGNSAPDKSGLPSDRFSAERTGGSVSTLTIQRTQQEDSAVYLCASSSKLAGGPEDTQYFGPGTRLTVL.